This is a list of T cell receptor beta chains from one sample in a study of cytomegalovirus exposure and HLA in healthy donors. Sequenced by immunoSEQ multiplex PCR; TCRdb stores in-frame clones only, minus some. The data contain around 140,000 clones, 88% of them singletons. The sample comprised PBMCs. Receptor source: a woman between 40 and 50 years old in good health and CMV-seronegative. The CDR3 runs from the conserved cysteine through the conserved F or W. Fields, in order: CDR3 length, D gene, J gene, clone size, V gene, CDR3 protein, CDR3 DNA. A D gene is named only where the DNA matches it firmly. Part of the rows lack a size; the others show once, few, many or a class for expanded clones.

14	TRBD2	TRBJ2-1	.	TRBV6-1	CASSEGLGASEQFF	TGTGCCAGCAGTGAGGGACTAGGGGCCAGTGAGCAGTTCTTC
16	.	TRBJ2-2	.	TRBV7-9	CSSSLPWREDTGELFF	TGTTCCAGCAGCCTACCGTGGCGGGAAGACACCGGGGAGCTGTTTTTT
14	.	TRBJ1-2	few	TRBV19	CASRTPGGLYGYTF	TGTGCCAGTAGGACCCCGGGCGGGCTGTATGGCTACACCTTC
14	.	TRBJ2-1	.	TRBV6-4	CASSEGSGTREQFF	TGTGCCAGCAGTGAGGGAAGCGGGACACGGGAGCAGTTCTTC
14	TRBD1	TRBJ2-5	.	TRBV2	CASSVRTGGETQYF	TGTGCCAGCAGTGTCAGGACAGGTGGGGAGACCCAGTACTTC
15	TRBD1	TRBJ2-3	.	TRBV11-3	CASSSGQGGTDTQYF	TGTGCCAGCAGCTCGGGACAGGGCGGCACAGATACGCAGTATTTT
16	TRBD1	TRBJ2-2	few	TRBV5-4	CASSWTGGFNTGELFF	TGTGCCAGCAGCTGGACAGGGGGTTTTAACACCGGGGAGCTGTTTTTT
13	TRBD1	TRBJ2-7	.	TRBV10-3	CAISGQGPYEQYF	TGTGCCATCAGTGGACAGGGCCCCTACGAGCAGTACTTC
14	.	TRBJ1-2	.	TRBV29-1	CSVEERAVGLGYTF	TGCAGCGTTGAAGAGAGGGCCGTGGGCCTGGGCTACACCTTC
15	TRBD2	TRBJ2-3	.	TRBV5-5	CASSLGGGGTDTQYF	TGTGCCAGCAGCTTGGGGGGAGGGGGCACAGATACGCAGTATTTT
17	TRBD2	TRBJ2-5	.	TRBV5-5	CASSSSSGSTAKETQYF	TGTGCCAGCAGCTCCTCTAGCGGCTCTACTGCGAAAGAGACCCAGTACTTC
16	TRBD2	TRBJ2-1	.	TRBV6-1	CASSEAPAGAQNEQFF	TGTGCCAGCAGTGAAGCTCCAGCGGGAGCTCAAAATGAGCAGTTCTTC
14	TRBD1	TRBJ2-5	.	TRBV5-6	CASSTTGGRETQYF	TGTGCCAGCAGCACTACAGGGGGCAGGGAGACCCAGTACTTC
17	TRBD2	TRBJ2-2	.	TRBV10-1	CASSGSGRAANTGELFF	TGCGCCAGCAGTGGTAGCGGGAGGGCCGCGAACACCGGGGAGCTGTTTTTT
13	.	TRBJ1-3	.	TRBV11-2	CASSVSPSRTIYF	TGTGCCAGCAGCGTCTCTCCCTCCCGCACCATATATTTT
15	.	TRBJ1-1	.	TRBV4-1	CASSQGPRGDTEAFF	TGCGCCAGCAGCCAAGGTCCCCGGGGGGACACTGAAGCTTTCTTT
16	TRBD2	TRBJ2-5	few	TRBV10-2	CASSVGLLASQETQYF	TGCGCCAGCAGTGTGGGATTACTAGCGAGCCAAGAGACCCAGTACTTC
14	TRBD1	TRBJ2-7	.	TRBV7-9	CSSSLLGQSYEQYF	TGTTCCAGCAGCTTATTGGGACAGTCCTACGAGCAGTACTTC
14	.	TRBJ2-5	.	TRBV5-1	CASSFQGSQETQYF	TGCGCCAGCAGCTTTCAGGGCTCCCAAGAGACCCAGTACTTC
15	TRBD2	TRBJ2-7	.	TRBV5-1	CASSLGDSGNYEQYF	TGCGCCAGCAGCTTAGGTGATAGCGGGAACTACGAGCAGTACTTC
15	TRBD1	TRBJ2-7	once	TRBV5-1	CASSLRGQGPYEQYF	TGCGCCAGCAGCTTGAGGGGACAGGGTCCCTACGAGCAGTACTTC
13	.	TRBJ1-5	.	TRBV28	CASSFLESGPQHF	TGTGCCAGCAGTTTTCTTGAGTCGGGACCCCAGCATTTT
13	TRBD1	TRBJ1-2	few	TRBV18	CASSGTGGYGYTF	TGTGCCAGCTCAGGGACAGGCGGCTATGGCTACACCTTC
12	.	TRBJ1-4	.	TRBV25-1	CASRTEGEKLFF	TGTGCCAGCAGGACAGAAGGGGAAAAACTGTTTTTT
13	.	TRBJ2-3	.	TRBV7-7	CASSSGRTDTQYF	TGTGCCAGCAGCTCAGGGAGGACAGATACGCAGTATTTT
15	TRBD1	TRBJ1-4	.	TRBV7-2	CASSSNRGPGEKLFF	TGTGCCAGCAGCTCCAACAGGGGGCCAGGTGAAAAACTGTTTTTT
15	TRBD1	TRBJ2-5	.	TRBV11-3	CASSLDAGGGETQYF	TGTGCCAGCAGCTTAGATGCAGGGGGCGGTGAGACCCAGTACTTC
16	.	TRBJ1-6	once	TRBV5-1	CASSLDIGGVNSPLHF	TGCGCCAGCAGCTTGGATATCGGCGGAGTCAATTCACCCCTCCACTTT
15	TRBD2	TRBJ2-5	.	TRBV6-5	CASSYSGLAEETQYF	TGTGCCAGCAGTTACTCGGGACTAGCGGAAGAGACCCAGTACTTC
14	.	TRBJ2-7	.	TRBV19	CASSRQQASYEQYF	TGTGCCAGTAGTCGCCAACAGGCATCCTACGAGCAGTACTTC
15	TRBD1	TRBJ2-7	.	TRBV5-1	CASSLGGTGGYEQYF	TGCGCCAGCAGCTTGGGAGGGACAGGGGGTTACGAGCAGTACTTC
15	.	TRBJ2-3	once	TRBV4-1	CASSPLGALSDTQYF	TGCGCCAGCAGCCCCCTTGGTGCCCTATCAGATACGCAGTATTTT
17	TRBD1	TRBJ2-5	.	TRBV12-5	CASGLGVGGLFQETQYF	TGTGCTAGTGGTTTAGGCGTAGGGGGCCTATTTCAAGAGACCCAGTACTTC
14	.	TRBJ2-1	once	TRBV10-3	CAIRVNRDDNEQFF	TGTGCCATCAGGGTTAACCGGGATGACAATGAGCAGTTCTTC
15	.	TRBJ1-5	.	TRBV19	CASNNGLVGNQPQHF	TGTGCCAGTAATAACGGGTTGGTCGGCAATCAGCCCCAGCATTTT
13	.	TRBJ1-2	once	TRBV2	CASSEVPEGGYTF	TGTGCCAGCAGTGAAGTTCCTGAGGGTGGCTACACCTTC
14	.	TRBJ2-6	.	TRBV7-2	CASPPGAGANVLTF	TGTGCCAGCCCACCGGGGGCTGGGGCCAACGTCCTGACTTTC
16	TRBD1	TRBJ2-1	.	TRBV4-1	CASSQMGRGRANEQFF	TGCGCCAGCAGCCAAATGGGTAGGGGGCGCGCAAATGAGCAGTTCTTC
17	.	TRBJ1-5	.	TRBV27	CASSLTPPRGANQPQHF	TGTGCCAGCAGTTTAACCCCGCCCCGGGGGGCCAATCAGCCCCAGCATTTT
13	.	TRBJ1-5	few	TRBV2	CASHYTGNQPQHF	TGTGCCAGCCATTATACCGGGAATCAGCCCCAGCATTTT
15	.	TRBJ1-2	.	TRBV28	CASSLTGLANYGYTF	TGTGCCAGCAGTTTGACAGGCTTAGCTAACTATGGCTACACCTTC
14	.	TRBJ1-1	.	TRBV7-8	CASSVGNMNTEAFF	TGTGCCAGCAGCGTAGGAAACATGAACACTGAAGCTTTCTTT
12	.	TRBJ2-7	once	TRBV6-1	CASRTGSYEQYF	TGTGCCAGCAGGACAGGTTCCTACGAGCAGTACTTC
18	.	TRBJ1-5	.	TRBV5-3	CARSLHSGYWGSYQPQHF	TGTGCCAGAAGCCTCCATTCGGGGTATTGGGGATCTTATCAGCCCCAGCATTTT
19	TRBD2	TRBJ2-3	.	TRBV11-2	CASSFPSAGGPPSTDTQYF	TGTGCCAGCAGCTTCCCCTCCGCGGGAGGGCCCCCTAGCACAGATACGCAGTATTTT
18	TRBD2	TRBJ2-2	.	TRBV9	CASSVEPPRAGGTGELFF	TGTGCCAGCAGCGTAGAGCCCCCGAGAGCGGGGGGGACCGGGGAGCTGTTTTTT
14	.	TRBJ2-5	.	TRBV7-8	CASSTRTHIETQYF	TGTGCCAGCAGCACTAGGACCCACATTGAGACCCAGTACTTC
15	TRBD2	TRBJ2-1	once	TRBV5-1	CASSVGLASYNEQFF	TGCGCCAGCAGCGTGGGACTAGCGTCATACAATGAGCAGTTCTTC
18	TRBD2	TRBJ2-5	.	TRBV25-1	CASSGITSGRKGVETQYF	TGTGCCAGCAGTGGAATTACTAGCGGACGGAAAGGGGTGGAGACCCAGTACTTC
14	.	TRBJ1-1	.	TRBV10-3	CAIKRTALNTEAFF	TGTGCCATCAAGAGGACAGCCCTGAACACTGAAGCTTTCTTT